The 10 T cell receptor beta chains presented below share a single source sample, sequenced in a study of cytomegalovirus exposure and HLA in healthy donors. PCR employed 60 Vbeta and 13 Jbeta primers. Clones were read by immunoSEQ multiplex PCR, and TCRdb kept only the in-frame ones, dropping some. The table records 140,000 to 150,000 clones, approximately 80% of them present only once. Sequenced sample: PBMCs. Receptor source: a man aged 35 to 55 in good health and CMV-seronegative.

The chain combines TRBV27 with TRBJ2-3; 7 nucleotides match TRBD2. This CDR3 spans 14 amino acids. The J segment lost 6 bases and the V segment lost 7 bases, leaving 10 bases of the junction unmatched. Looked up from germline, CDR1 is MNHEY and CDR2 is SMNVEV (reference sequence). CDR3 residues: CASTPREGRDTQYF. CDR3 DNA: TGTGCCAGCACCCCGAGGGAGGGCCGGGATACGCAGTATTTT.

This clone was seen only a few times. V gene TRBV7-2 combines with J gene TRBJ1-3; D remains unclear. V lost 1 base, J lost 3 bases, and 10 bases lay in between. CDR1 is SGHTA and CDR2 is FQGNSA in the germline V gene. The CDR3 has 15 amino acids. CDR3 sequence (DNA): TGTGCCAGCAGCTTAGAGGCGGGGAATGGAAACACCATATATTTT. The encoded protein is CASSLEAGNGNTIYF.

This clone was counted between two and nine times. The chain combines TRBV7-2 with TRBJ1-1; 8 bases line up with TRBD1. The germline gives CDR1 SGHTA, CDR2 FQGNSA. The CDR3 is made up of 15 amino acids. V dropped 6 bases and J dropped 2; count of bases not matched to a gene: 8. The CDR3 spells CASSPGGRTNTEAFF. Here the CDR3 DNA reads TGTGCCAGCAGTCCAGGGGGCCGTACAAACACTGAAGCTTTCTTT. The full variable domain, its missing parts supplied by reference TRBV7-2 and TRBJ1-1, is GAGVSQSPSNKVTEKGKDVELRCDPISGHTALYWYRQSLGQGLEFLIYFQGNSAPDKSGLPSDRFSAERTGGSVSTLTIQRTQQEDSAVYLCASSPGGRTNTEAFFGQGTRLTVV.

This chain connects TRBV7-2 to TRBJ2-7; D gene ambiguous. CDR3 length: 13 amino acids. CDR1 is SGHTA, CDR2 FQGNSA, per germline. The V end was cut by 5 bases, the J end by 2 bases, with 10 bases between. This CDR3 is CASSPQQAYEQYF. CDR3 bases: TGTGCCAGCAGCCCTCAGCAGGCCTACGAGCAGTACTTC.

The V gene is TRBV6-4, the J gene TRBJ1-1; TRBD1 agrees at 9 bases. This CDR3 spans 15 amino acids. J lost 13 bases, V lost 2 bases, and 14 bases had no gene match. In germline, CDR1 is MRHNA, CDR2 SNTAGT. DNA for the CDR3: TGTGCCAGCAGTGACACACCGGGACAGGGTGGTCGATTTTTCTTT. Translation: CASSDTPGQGGRFFF.

CDR3 amino acids: CASSLVSHFQGRVTGELFF. The CDR3, as DNA: TGTGCCAGCAGCTTAGTCTCCCACTTCCAGGGGAGGGTCACCGGGGAGCTGTTTTTT. The chain carries TRBV7-2 and TRBJ2-2; maybe TRBD2 (7 bases). V lost 1 base to trimming and J lost 4 bases, with 22 bases between them. CDR1 and CDR2 (germline): SGHTA, FQGNSA. The CDR3 sequence is 19 residues long.

The rearrangement uses TRBV27 and TRBJ2-1; TRBD2 matches 7 bases. The V and J ends lost 3 bases and 4 bases, in that order; junction bases with no gene match: 6. The CDR3 length is 15 residues. Germline V gives CDR1 MNHEY, CDR2 SMNVEV (reference sequence). The CDR3 sequence is CASSFGLAAYNEQFF. In DNA, the CDR3 is TGTGCCAGCAGTTTTGGCCTAGCGGCATACAATGAGCAGTTCTTC.

This clone was seen a few times. The chain recombines TRBV12-2 with TRBJ2-6; the table assigns TRBD2, which was not confirmed against the DNA. TRBV12-2 constitutes a pseudogene. CDR3 length equals 17 residues. The CDR3, as DNA: TGTGCAAGTCGCTTAGCCCAGTCCCCACCACGGGGCAACGTCCTGACTTTC. Encoded protein: CASRLAQSPPRGNVLTF.

The chain combines TRBV6-1 with TRBJ2-3; 10 nucleotides align to TRBD1. This CDR3 has 17 amino acids. The germline V gene has CDR1 MNHNS and CDR2 SASEGT. Unmatched junction bases numbered 8, after V lost 3 bases and J lost 2 bases. In DNA form, the CDR3 reads TGTGCCAGCAGTGAGCGACCGGGACAGGGGATCACAGATACGCAGTATTTT. It codes for CASSERPGQGITDTQYF.

The chain couples TRBV9 to TRBJ2-1, with TRBD2 identical over 7 bases. Trimming removed 4 bases from V and 5 bases from J; junction bases left unmatched: 6. Germline values: CDR1 SGDLS, CDR2 YYNGEE. CDR3 length: 14 amino acids. DNA for the CDR3: TGTGCCAGCAGCCCCCGGACTAGTAACAATGAGCAGTTCTTC. Residues: CASSPRTSNNEQFF.